The 32 T cell receptor beta chains in this list originate from one sample, sequenced in a study of CD8+ T cells in alopecia areata (dated by TCRdb to between 2017 and 2018). The time point label corresponds to: around 29 days on oral tofacitinib. This sample's treatment or condition label indicates: oral pan-JAK inhibitor, 5-10 mg twice daily. The library was built by means of the immunoSEQ multiplex PCR assay. RNA was extracted from all samples and reverse transcribed into cDNA, which served as template for TCR sequencing. The immuneACCESS repertoire file appears here via TCRdb, limited to in-frame rearrangements. These files lack a portion of the clones; in checked studies, under half of the deficit traces to unresolved V genes, and the cause of the others is not known. For this sample the table gives 150,000 to 200,000 clones, of which roughly 65% were detected only once. Approximately 0.91% of the sample belongs to the ten largest clones.

Sequenced here: CD4+ T cells sorted from blood, sampled at week 4, from a patient treated with tofacitinib. Receptor source: a human donor with alopecia areata.

The chain is built from TRBV30 and TRBJ1-5, with D uncertain. Looked up from germline, CDR1 is GTSNPN and CDR2 is SVGIG (reference sequence). Trimming removed 0 bases at V and 11 bases at J, with 14 bases between. This CDR3 is 13 amino acids long. DNA of the CDR3: TGTGCCTGGAGTGTAGAGTACCGAGAGGCCCAGCATTTT. Its translation: CAWSVEYREAQHF. Complete variable domain (other parts from reference TRBV30 and TRBJ1-5): SQTIHQWPATLVQPVGSPLSLECTVEGTSNPNLYWYRQAAGRGLQLLFYSVGIGQISSEVPQNLSASRPQDRQFILSSKKLLLSDSGFYLCAWSVEYREAQHFGDGTRLSIL.

The chain recombines TRBV30 with TRBJ1-6; perhaps TRBD1 as D (5 bases). Germline V gives CDR1 GTSNPN, CDR2 SVGIG (reference sequence). The CDR3 contains 13 residues. Deletions cut 4 bases from V and 9 bases from J, with 13 bases between. In nucleotides, the CDR3 is TGTGCCTGGACCCAGGGAGGGATTTCACCCCTCCACTTT. It specifies CAWTQGGISPLHF.

The chain uses TRBV11-2 and TRBJ2-2, with TRBD1 matching over 7 bases. Per germline, CDR1 SGHAT and CDR2 FQNNGV. The length of the CDR3 is 15 residues. Unmatched junction bases numbered 5, after V lost 5 bases and J lost 2 bases. For the CDR3, the DNA is TGTGCCAGCAGCGAAGACAGGGACAACACCGGGGAGCTGTTTTTT. It yields the protein CASSEDRDNTGELFF.

This clone appeared a few times. The chain combines TRBV7-2 with TRBJ1-2, with 9 bases that match TRBD1. The CDR3 spans 17 residues. The V and J ends lost 4 bases and 4 bases, in that order; junction bases with no gene match: 13. Germline loops: CDR1 SGHTA, CDR2 FQGNSA. CDR3 sequence reads: CASSSRDREVDGYGYTF. The CDR3, as DNA: TGTGCCAGCAGCTCCCGGGACAGGGAGGTTGATGGCTATGGCTACACCTTC.

The CDR3 sequence is CSVRDGTEAFF. The CDR3 nucleotides read TGCAGCGTCCGTGATGGAACTGAAGCTTTCTTT. The chain recombines TRBV29-1 with TRBJ1-1; no clear D. The V end lost 6 bases, the J end lost 5 bases, and 10 bases lay between the germline ends. The germline CDR1 and CDR2 sequences are SQVTM and ANQGSEA. The CDR3 length is 11 residues.

The table lists this clone with a few counts. This chain connects TRBV5-1 to TRBJ2-5; D gene ambiguous. Germline-derived CDR1 and CDR2 are SGHRS and YFSETQ. V lost 0 bases and J lost 0, with 9 bases in between. CDR3 length equals 15 residues. The CDR3 is CASSLAGPYQETQYF. For the CDR3, the DNA is TGCGCCAGCAGCTTGGCCGGGCCGTACCAAGAGACCCAGTACTTC. The full variable domain, completed using reference TRBV5-1 and TRBJ2-5, is KAGVTQTPRYLIKTRGQQVTLSCSPISGHRSVSWYQQTPGQGLQFLFEYFSETQRNKGNFPGRFSGRQFSNSRSEMNVSTLELGDSALYLCASSLAGPYQETQYFGPGTRLLVL.

Comments on this clone: This may arise from a read error, as a much more abundant clone is one base away. The chain combines TRBV7-8 with TRBJ2-2, with D tentatively TRBD1 or TRBD2 (5 bases each). V gave up 1 base and J gave up 3 bases, with 6 bases separating them. This CDR3 comprises 14 residues. The germline V gene encodes CDR1 SGHVS and CDR2 FQNEAQ. CDR3 loop: CASSLGGYTGELFF. In DNA, the CDR3 is TGTGCCAGCAGCTTAGGGGGGTACACCGGGGAGCTGTTTTTT.

J is TRBJ2-3 and V is TRBV5-1; D is undetermined. Germline V gives CDR1 SGHRS, CDR2 YFSETQ. The CDR3 has 14 amino acids. Trimming removed 1 base from V and 0 bases from J, with 6 bases in between. The CDR3 region is CASSLHGSTDTQYF. For the CDR3, the DNA is TGCGCCAGCAGCTTGCACGGAAGCACAGATACGCAGTATTTT. Drawing the rest from reference TRBV5-1 and TRBJ2-3, the complete variable domain is KAGVTQTPRYLIKTRGQQVTLSCSPISGHRSVSWYQQTPGQGLQFLFEYFSETQRNKGNFPGRFSGRQFSNSRSEMNVSTLELGDSALYLCASSLHGSTDTQYFGPGTRLTVL.

This clone was picked up a small number of times. The chain couples TRBV4-2 to TRBJ2-5; the D call may be TRBD1 or TRBD2 (5 bases each). Germline CDR1 LGHNA, CDR2 YNFKEQ. The CDR3 sequence is 16 residues long. V dropped 0 bases and J dropped 0 bases, with 11 bases sitting between them. The CDR3 loop is CASSQDGSGHQETQYF. The CDR3 DNA is TGTGCCAGCAGCCAAGATGGCTCGGGACACCAAGAGACCCAGTACTTC.

The chain couples TRBV10-3 to TRBJ2-5; D tentatively fits TRBD1 or TRBD2 (5 bases each). Germline V gene lookup returns CDR1 ENHRY and CDR2 SYGVKD. The CDR3 runs to 16 residues. The V end was cut by 2 bases, the J end by 7 bases, with 20 bases between. Written as DNA, the CDR3 is TGTGCCATCAGTGAGCCCCGGGACGCTCGAACGGGGACCCAGTACTTC. Its protein is CAISEPRDARTGTQYF.

The rearrangement uses TRBV5-1 and TRBJ2-5; D may be TRBD2 (5 bases). Trimming took off 4 bases at V and 1 base at J, with 14 bases between the two ends. CDR3 length equals 15 residues. Germline CDR1 and CDR2: SGHRS and YFSETQ. Here the CDR3 reads CASSPGIQFQETQYF. CDR3 DNA: TGCGCCAGCAGCCCGGGAATACAGTTCCAAGAGACCCAGTACTTC.

This chain links TRBV6-5 with TRBJ2-7; 9 nucleotides align to TRBD1. Germline V gene sequence: CDR1 MNHEY, CDR2 SVGAGI. The CDR3 spans 14 residues. Trimming cost V 5 bases and J 3 bases; bases outside gene matches: 5. CDR3 loop: CASSRPGQGYEQYF. As DNA, the CDR3 is TGTGCCAGCAGTAGGCCGGGACAGGGCTACGAGCAGTACTTC.

This rearrangement joins TRBV5-6 to TRBJ1-1; TRBD1 is a possible D gene (5 bases). Trimming pared 2 bases from V and 5 bases from J, leaving 13 bases between. CDR1 SGHDT and CDR2 YYEEEE come from the germline V gene. The CDR3 loop spans 14 amino acids. CDR3 region: CASSFGGLRTEAFF. DNA of the CDR3: TGTGCCAGCAGCTTTGGGGGTTTGCGTACTGAAGCTTTCTTT.

The chain recombines TRBV7-3 with TRBJ1-1; possible D gene TRBD1, 5 bases. The CDR3 runs 14 residues. The ends were cut back, 0 bases at V and 10 bases at J, with 15 bases in the middle. CDR1 is SGHTA, CDR2 FQGTGA, per germline. The CDR3 region has the DNA TGTGCCAGCAGCTTAACACCAGGGAGGCCCGGAGCTTTCTTT. Protein: CASSLTPGRPGAFF.

V is TRBV18 and J is TRBJ1-1, with 8 bases fitting TRBD1. The V gene's germline CDR1 is KGHSH and CDR2 LQKENI. The V gene end was trimmed by 3 bases and the J gene end by 2 bases; junction bases not matched to a gene: 5. This CDR3 is 15 amino acids long. As DNA, the CDR3 is TGTGCCAGCTCACCCCGACAGGGGTCAAACACTGAAGCTTTCTTT. This sequence encodes CASSPRQGSNTEAFF.

This chain links TRBV15 with TRBJ1-5, with D uncertain. Germline CDR1 and CDR2: LNHNV and YYDKDF (reference sequence). There are 18 residues in the CDR3. V was trimmed by 1 base and J by 2 bases, leaving 18 bases between them. CDR3 loop: CATSRAGPTSRGNQPQHF. The DNA of the CDR3 is TGTGCCACCAGCAGAGCCGGTCCCACGTCGCGCGGCAATCAGCCCCAGCATTTT.

This clone showed up just once. The chain couples TRBV4-1 to TRBJ2-1; D gene ambiguous. The CDR3 length is 15 residues. CDR1 is MGHRA, CDR2 YSYEKL, per germline. V shed 1 base and J shed 10 bases, with 17 bases lying between them. The CDR3 reads CASSQVGITSSEQFF. In DNA form, the CDR3 reads TGCGCCAGCAGCCAAGTGGGGATCACAAGCAGCGAGCAGTTCTTC.

The CDR3 DNA follows: TGTGCCAGCAGCCGCCTGGGGGAGACCGGGGAGCTGTTTTTT. Amino acids: CASSRLGETGELFF. The gene calls are TRBV7-3 and TRBJ2-2; D may match TRBD1 or TRBD2 (5 bases each). Trimming removed 5 bases from V and 5 bases from J, with 12 bases in between. The CDR3 consists of 14 residues. CDR1 and CDR2 from the germline V gene are SGHTA and FQGTGA.

The V gene is TRBV29-1, the J gene TRBJ2-1; D gene unclear. Germline-derived CDR1 and CDR2 are SQVTM and ANQGSEA. CDR3 length: 13 amino acids. Trimming removed 6 bases from V and 8 bases from J, with 17 bases in between. The CDR3 sequence: CSVKPAGFDEQFF. In DNA, the CDR3 is TGCAGCGTCAAACCTGCTGGCTTCGATGAGCAGTTCTTC.

The gene calls are TRBV7-2 and TRBJ1-2, with 9 bases matching TRBD1. Germline-derived CDR1 and CDR2 are SGHTA and FQGNSA. Trimming cost V 9 bases and J 5 bases; bases outside gene matches: 7. CDR3 length equals 13 residues. The CDR3 loop reads CASDRDREYGYTF. CDR3 coding DNA: TGTGCCAGTGACCGGGACAGGGAATATGGCTACACCTTC.

V usage is TRBV27 and J usage is TRBJ2-2; possible D gene TRBD2, 6 bases. Between the trimmed V and J ends, which lost 5 bases and 6 bases, there was a span of 16 bases. This CDR3 spans 15 amino acids. Per the germline V gene, CDR1 is MNHEY and CDR2 is SMNVEV (reference sequence). The CDR3 coding sequence is TGTGCCAGCAGTCCTTTGGCGGGGACCGCCGGGGAGCTGTTTTTT. Translating it yields CASSPLAGTAGELFF.

Points on this clone: A read error may produce the germline difference seen at one junction end. Different DNA sequences within this sample yield the same CDR3. The chain is built from TRBV7-2 and TRBJ1-5; D unclear. The CDR3 contains 13 residues. Germline CDR1 and CDR2: SGHTA and FQGNSA. CDR3 nucleotides: TGTGCTAGCAGTTTCAAGCTAAATCAGCCCCAGCATTTT. Its translation: CASSFKLNQPQHF.

The V call is TRBV15, the J call TRBJ1-2, with a possible D match to TRBD1 (6 bases). CDR1 and CDR2 (germline): LNHNV, YYDKDF (reference sequence). The CDR3 has 12 residues. Deletions cut 6 bases from V and 2 bases from J, with 7 bases between. CDR3 protein: CATSQGNYGYTF. CDR3 DNA sequence: TGTGCCACCAGTCAGGGGAACTATGGCTACACCTTC.

The chain links TRBV6-5 to TRBJ2-2; a weak D match, TRBD2 (5 bases). V dropped 5 bases and J dropped 2 bases, with 9 bases sitting between them. CDR1 is MNHEY and CDR2 is SVGAGI in the germline V gene. The CDR3 consists of 14 residues. CDR3 in DNA: TGTGCCAGCAGTACCACTAGTAACACCGGGGAGCTGTTTTTT. Protein sequence: CASSTTSNTGELFF.

The V call is TRBV5-1, the J call TRBJ1-3; 8 bases line up with TRBD1. CDR3 size: 16 residues. The V and J ends lost 0 bases and 4 bases, in that order; junction bases with no gene match: 6. CDR1 is SGHRS, CDR2 YFSETQ, per germline. CDR3 DNA sequence: TGCGCCAGCAGCTTGGCCGGACAGGGTTCCGGAAACACCATATATTTT. This gives the protein CASSLAGQGSGNTIYF.

This clone was seen more than once but under ten times. Other DNA sequences of this sample code for an identical CDR3. CDR3: CASRDRGTGELFF. The CDR3 region has the DNA TGTGCCAGCCGGGACAGGGGAACCGGGGAGCTGTTTTTT. This sequence joins TRBV19 and TRBJ2-2; 10 nucleotides match TRBD1. The CDR3 runs to 13 residues. Looked up from germline, CDR1 is LNHDA and CDR2 is SQIVND (reference sequence). V lost 9 bases to trimming and J lost 5 bases; unmatched junction nucleotides: 3.

Comments on this clone: The sample contains more than one DNA sequence encoding this CDR3. The chain couples TRBV2 to TRBJ2-5, with D possibly matching TRBD2 (6 bases). This CDR3 region has 13 residues. Germline lookup yields CDR1 SNHLY and CDR2 FYNNEI. V lost 4 bases to trimming and J lost 2 bases, with 8 bases between them. CDR3 amino acids: CASSGDSQETQYF. The CDR3, as DNA: TGTGCCAGCAGTGGGGACTCGCAAGAGACCCAGTACTTC.

The chain links TRBV4-3 to TRBJ2-5; D is uncertain. Germline CDR1 LGHNA, CDR2 YSLEER. Between the trimmed V and J ends, which lost 0 bases and 2 bases, there was a span of 7 bases. The CDR3 loop spans 14 amino acids. CDR3 in DNA: TGCGCCAGCAGCCAAGAGGCCGCACAAGAGACCCAGTACTTC. It translates to CASSQEAAQETQYF.

This clone has a single count. The rearrangement joins TRBV27 to TRBJ2-7, with TRBD2 identical over 7 bases. The junction had 17 bases not matched to a gene; V was cut back by 4 bases and J by 5 bases. Germline V gene sequence: CDR1 MNHEY, CDR2 SMNVEV (reference sequence). This CDR3 has 17 amino acids. CDR3 loop: CASSWALQRGLSNEQYF. CDR3 DNA sequence: TGTGCCAGCAGTTGGGCCCTCCAGCGGGGATTAAGCAACGAGCAGTACTTC.

This clone was detected a few times. This chain links TRBV6-5 with TRBJ2-7, with a possible D match to TRBD1 (5 bases). Trimming removed 4 bases from V and 3 bases from J, with 16 bases in between. The CDR3 sequence is 15 residues long. The germline CDR1 and CDR2 sequences are MNHEY and SVGAGI. The CDR3 DNA reads TGTGCCAGCAGTTGGGCCCAGGGTTGGGGCTACGAGCAGTACTTC. Its protein is CASSWAQGWGYEQYF.

A single count supports this clone. The V gene is TRBV4-1, the J gene TRBJ1-4; D gene unclear. The CDR3 extends over 16 amino acids. CDR1 and CDR2 (germline): MGHRA, YSYEKL. Trimming pared 1 base from V and 4 bases from J, leaving 13 bases between. This CDR3 reads CASSQGDSGFNEKLFF. The DNA of the CDR3 is TGCGCCAGCAGCCAAGGAGACTCGGGGTTTAATGAAAAACTGTTTTTT.

As for this clone: This specimen includes other DNA sequences encoding the same CDR3. The chain links TRBV30 to TRBJ2-3, with D possibly being TRBD1 or TRBD2 (6 bases each). Germline values: CDR1 GTSNPN, CDR2 SVGIG (reference sequence). The CDR3 loop spans 13 amino acids. V gave up 0 bases and J gave up 4 bases, with 8 bases separating them. CDR3 DNA: TGTGCCTGGAGTGTGGGGGGCCCAGATACGCAGTATTTT. Its protein is CAWSVGGPDTQYF. The whole variable domain, filled in from reference TRBV30 and TRBJ2-3, reads SQTIHQWPATLVQPVGSPLSLECTVEGTSNPNLYWYRQAAGRGLQLLFYSVGIGQISSEVPQNLSASRPQDRQFILSSKKLLLSDSGFYLCAWSVGGPDTQYFGPGTRLTVL.